The 22 T cell receptor beta chains reported below all come from one sample, sequenced in a study of molecular identifiers for immune sequencing clone quantification. One entry per CDR3 protein results from TCRdb running MiXCR on the PCR reads. The data hold about 510,000 distinct CDR3 sequences, with 25% observed a single time. Sequencing was done on a sample of naive CD8+ T cells from blood, with Jurkat cell RNA spiked in. Subset here: FACS-sorted CD8+CD4-CCR7+CD45RA+ naive T cells. The receptors stem from a human donor in good health. Some libraries in this study had Jurkat cell RNA spiked in.

This clonotype was recorded at least ten times. The rearrangement uses TRBV9 and TRBJ1-1, with D uncertain. The germline V and J ends were trimmed by 0 bases and 1 base, with 7 bases remaining between them. Germline CDR1 is SGDLS and CDR2 is YYNGEE. This CDR3 contains 14 residues. The CDR3 region is CASSVVTANTEAFF. DNA for the CDR3: TGTGCCAGCAGCGTAGTAACAGCGAACACTGAAGCTTTCTTT.

Points on this clonotype: The junction shows a germline mismatch at one end, possibly a read error. The V call is TRBV6-2 or TRBV6-3, the J call TRBJ2-7; D is perhaps TRBD2 (6 bases). The V gene's germline CDR1 is MNHEY and CDR2 SVGEGT. The CDR3 loop spans 15 amino acids. The CDR3 is CASSTSWDWVYVQYF. In DNA form, the CDR3 reads TGTGCCAGCAGTACGAGTTGGGACTGGGTCTACGTGCAGTACTTC.

This clonotype has at least ten counts. The chain carries TRBV20-1 and TRBJ2-3; tentative D call: TRBD2 (6 bases). Trimming took 3 bases from V and 2 from J, leaving 9 bases between them. Germline CDR1 DFQATT, CDR2 SNEGSKA (reference sequence). This CDR3 is 13 amino acids long. CDR3 in amino acids: CSASSGFTDTQYF. CDR3 coding DNA: TGCAGTGCTAGTAGCGGATTCACAGATACGCAGTATTTT.

As to this clonotype: This clone may be a read error of a much larger clone one base away. The J gene is TRBJ2-1, the V gene TRBV29-1; D remains ambiguous. With 2 bases removed from V and 4 bases from J, the gap between germline ends came to 12 bases. Germline values: CDR1 SQVTM, CDR2 ANQGSEA. This CDR3 is 14 amino acids long. The CDR3 loop is CSVERDLGYNEQFF. The DNA for the CDR3 is TGCAGCGTTGAAAGAGATTTGGGGTACAATGAGCAGTTCTTC.

Turning to this clonotype: An end of the junction differs from the germline gene, which may be a read error. V usage is TRBV10-1 and J usage is TRBJ2-1; 8 positions agree with TRBD1. This CDR3 has 15 residues. Germline values: CDR1 WNHNN, CDR2 SYGVQD (reference sequence). CDR3: CVSSESRTGRNEQFF. DNA of the CDR3: TGCGTCAGCAGTGAGAGCAGGACAGGGAGAAATGAGCAGTTCTTC.

The genes are TRBV30 and TRBJ2-7; 7 positions agree with TRBD1. The CDR3 runs to 11 residues. V gave up 5 bases and J gave up 6 bases; unmatched junction bases: 4. From germline, CDR1 is GTSNPN and CDR2 SVGIG (reference sequence). The CDR3 sequence: CAWDRDREQYF. CDR3 in DNA: TGTGCCTGGGACAGGGATCGCGAGCAGTACTTC.

The V call is TRBV7-2, the J call TRBJ1-1; 8 nucleotides align to TRBD1. Germline CDR1 reads SGHTA; CDR2 reads FQGNSA. This CDR3 region has 14 residues. With 2 bases clipped from V and 4 bases from J, the junction kept 3 bases outside the gene matches. The CDR3 nucleotides read TGTGCCAGCAGCTTAACAGGGGGGACCACTGAAGCTTTCTTT. Protein product: CASSLTGGTTEAFF.

This sequence joins TRBV13 and TRBJ2-2; TRBD2 might be the D (5 bases). Trimming pared 2 bases from V and 0 bases from J, leaving 13 bases between. There are 17 residues in the CDR3. The V gene's germline CDR1 is PRHDT and CDR2 FYEKMQ (reference sequence). In DNA, the CDR3 is TGTGCCAGCAGCTTAAGTCTAGCTCACGCGAACACCGGGGAGCTGTTTTTT. The encoded protein is CASSLSLAHANTGELFF.

The rearrangement links TRBV6-5 to TRBJ2-7; tentatively, D is TRBD1 (5 bases). The CDR3 has 14 residues. Germline V lookup: CDR1 MNHEY, CDR2 SVGAGI. With 2 bases removed from V and 2 bases from J, the gap between germline ends came to 10 bases. The CDR3 here is CASSYDSNTYEQYF. The DNA for the CDR3 is TGTGCCAGCAGTTACGACAGTAACACCTACGAGCAGTACTTC.

This clonotype has at least ten counts. The chain joins TRBV28 to TRBJ2-1, with D tentatively TRBD1 or TRBD2 (6 bases each). Germline V gives CDR1 MDHEN, CDR2 SYDVKM. V lost 6 bases to trimming and J lost 5 bases, with 20 bases between them. This CDR3 region has 16 residues. CDR3 nucleotides: TGTGCCAGCAGACAGGGAGGCACCCGTTGGGACAATGAGCAGTTCTTC. It translates to CASRQGGTRWDNEQFF.

The genes are TRBV7-9 and TRBJ1-2; D call uncertain. Trimming took 5 bases from V and 4 from J, leaving 8 bases between them. This CDR3 comprises 12 residues. From germline, CDR1 is SEHNR and CDR2 FQNEAQ (reference sequence). The CDR3 region has the DNA TGTGCCAGCAGCCAAATCTCCTATGGCTACACCTTC. Protein: CASSQISYGYTF. Full variable domain (rest looked up from reference TRBV7-9 and TRBJ1-2): DTGVSQNPRHKITKRGQNVTFRCDPISEHNRLYWYRQTLGQGPEFLTYFQNEAQLEKSRLLSDRFSAERPKGSFSTLEIQRTEQGDSAMYLCASSQISYGYTFGSGTRLTVV.

This clonotype has only a few counts. The chain links TRBV28 to TRBJ1-2, with 8 bases fitting TRBD1. Germline V gene data show CDR1 as MDHEN and CDR2 as SYDVKM. Germline trimming cut 5 bases from V and 3 bases from J; bases unmatched to any gene: 17. This CDR3 has 18 amino acids. The CDR3 sequence: CASSTETGAVLLDYGYTF. CDR3 nucleotides: TGTGCCAGCAGTACAGAGACAGGGGCGGTTCTCTTAGACTATGGCTACACCTTC.

This clonotype was detected ten times or more. The chain employs TRBV12-3 or TRBV12-4 and TRBJ2-3, with a tentative D call TRBD2 (6 bases). The CDR3 has 16 amino acids. Trimming took off 5 bases at V and 0 bases at J, with 15 bases between the two ends. CDR3 bases: TGTGCCAGCAGTCACCTAGCGAGGCCTAGCACAGATACGCAGTATTTT. Amino acids: CASSHLARPSTDTQYF.

This clonotype was counted ten times or more. The CDR3 DNA is TGTGCCAGCAGCCGAGGGACAGACAATCAGCCCCAGCATTTT. Translating gives CASSRGTDNQPQHF. This chain connects TRBV6-2 or TRBV6-3 to TRBJ1-5, with 7 positions matching TRBD1. This CDR3 region has 14 residues. CDR1 MNHEY and CDR2 SVGEGT come from the germline V gene. Germline trimming cut 6 bases from V and 3 bases from J; bases unmatched to any gene: 5.

The rearrangement joins TRBV6-1 to TRBJ1-5, with D unclear. Trimming cost V 4 bases and J 0 bases, with 13 bases left between them. This CDR3 has 16 amino acids. The germline V gene has CDR1 MNHNS and CDR2 SASEGT. Written as DNA, the CDR3 is TGTGCCAGCAGTGGGAAAGCTGTCTATAGCAATCAGCCCCAGCATTTT. Its protein is CASSGKAVYSNQPQHF.

This clonotype has a count of ten or more. V usage is TRBV7-9 and J usage is TRBJ1-1; D gene ambiguous. V lost 5 bases and J 1 base, leaving 11 bases between the germline ends. Germline CDR1 SEHNR, CDR2 FQNEAQ (reference sequence). This CDR3 region has 14 residues. The CDR3 bases are TGTGCCAGCAGCCTACCGTTTGAGAACACTGAAGCTTTCTTT. Its protein is CASSLPFENTEAFF.

This clonotype was observed at least ten times. J is TRBJ1-6 and V is TRBV6-9; D unclear. Germline values: CDR1 MNHGY, CDR2 SVAAGI. With 3 bases removed from V and 10 bases from J, the gap between germline ends came to 16 bases. The CDR3 consists of 15 residues. CDR3 amino acids: CASSYRSDLGSPLHF. In DNA form, the CDR3 reads TGTGCCAGCAGTTACCGATCGGACCTGGGATCACCCCTCCACTTT.

This clonotype was detected ten times or more. The chain couples TRBV4-1 to TRBJ2-7; 11 bases agree with TRBD2. The J segment lost 3 bases and the V segment lost 0 bases, leaving 1 base of the junction unmatched. Germline CDR1 is MGHRA and CDR2 is YSYEKL. The CDR3 sequence is 15 residues long. The CDR3 here is CASSQELAGVYEQYF. CDR3 nucleotides: TGCGCCAGCAGCCAAGAACTAGCGGGGGTCTACGAGCAGTACTTC.

This clonotype was seen a few times. The V and J genes are TRBV7-8 and TRBJ2-5; D is possibly TRBD2 (5 bases). The CDR3 loop spans 14 amino acids. CDR1 SGHVS and CDR2 FQNEAQ come from the germline V gene. V dropped 5 bases and J dropped 0 bases, with 10 bases sitting between them. CDR3 in DNA: TGTGCCAGCAGCCCTAGGAGGTACCAAGAGACCCAGTACTTC. Its protein product is CASSPRRYQETQYF.

The sample holds a few counts of this clonotype. The chain couples TRBV29-1 to TRBJ2-7; 8 bases line up with TRBD2. V was pared by 7 bases and J by 1 base, with 9 bases of the junction left unmatched. The length of the CDR3 is 14 residues. Per the germline V gene, CDR1 is SQVTM and CDR2 is ANQGSEA. The CDR3 DNA reads TGCAGCGCAACAACTAGCGGAGGTTCCTACGAGCAGTACTTC. This translates into CSATTSGGSYEQYF.

To note about this clonotype: A single base separates this from a much larger clone, so it may be a read error. Here the CDR3 reads CASRQGQGSNEQFF. The CDR3 nucleotides read TGCGCCAGCCGCCAAGGCCAGGGGAGCAATGAGCAGTTCTTC. The V gene is TRBV4-1, the J gene TRBJ2-1, with a possible D match to TRBD1 (6 bases). Germline CDR1 MGHRA, CDR2 YSYEKL. The CDR3 covers 14 residues.

Of note for this clonotype: One end of the junction does not line up with germline, which may come from a read error. The CDR3 DNA is TGTGCCGGCAGCTTGACTAGCGGGGGAGAGACCCAGTACTTC. This gives the protein CAGSLTSGGETQYF. The chain has TRBV5-8 and TRBJ2-5; 12 bases are shared with TRBD2. This CDR3 comprises 14 residues. The germline gives CDR1 SGHTS, CDR2 YDEGEE.